The 29 T cell receptor beta chains below come from one sample, sequenced in a study of vaccination and CD4 T cells after COVID-19 (dated by TCRdb to the early 2020s). The treatment or condition label, read with the paper, signifies: roughly ten-day PBMC culture with coronavirus spike peptide pools or control peptides (ViraFEST assay). CD4+ T cells from unexposed donors were collected before the COVID-19 pandemic (2011-2018). The protocol used for the library was PCR. Instrument used: Illumina iSeq 100. DNA from cultured CD4+ T cells underwent TCR sequencing with the Oncomine TCR Beta short-read assay at the Johns Hopkins FTIC core. Genomic DNA was extracted from the cultured CD4+ T cells with the QIAamp micro DNA kit. The public reads were reprocessed in TCRdb via fastp at Q25 and MiXCR, keeping in-frame beta chains. Duplicate CDR3 protein sequences are folded into a single record with the most common DNA and genes. The sample records more than 7,000 distinct CDR3 sequences, 25% to 35% of which are singletons. The leading ten clones occupy around 10% of the sample.

Their target antigens are unknown. Sequencing used CD4+ T cells from blood, cultured in vitro. These receptors all stem from a human donor in good health.

This clonotype was counted between two and nine times. An end of the junction does not agree with germline; a read error may underlie this. The chain combines TRBV28 with TRBJ2-7; D might be TRBD2 (5 bases). Germline V gives CDR1 MDHEN, CDR2 SYDVKM. The CDR3 consists of 10 residues. CDR3 in DNA: TGTGCCGGCAGCGGCTACGAGCAGTACTTC. Its protein is CAGSGYEQYF. The variable domain in full, with the rest retrieved from reference TRBV28 and TRBJ2-7, is DVKVTQSSRYLVKRTGEKVFLECVQDMDHENMFWYRQDPGLGLRLIYFSYDVKMKEKGDIPEGYSVSREKKERFSLILESASTNQTSMYLCAGSGYEQYFGPGTRLTVT.

The sample holds a few counts of this clonotype. The V gene is TRBV20-1, the J gene TRBJ2-7; unclear D gene. The germline V and J ends were trimmed by 5 bases and 2 bases, with 13 bases remaining between them. Germline V lookup: CDR1 DFQATT, CDR2 SNEGSKA (reference sequence). This CDR3 is built from 13 residues. CDR3 nucleotides: TGCAGTGCTCAGTTGCCGTTCCCCTACGAGCAGTACTTC. Translating gives CSAQLPFPYEQYF.

The chain recombines TRBV12-3 or TRBV12-4 with TRBJ1-2, with 7 nucleotides matching TRBD1. This CDR3 comprises 13 residues. The J segment lost 6 bases and the V segment lost 3 bases, leaving 4 bases of the junction unmatched. CDR3 DNA sequence: TGTGCCAGCAGTTTTCAGGGGGTGAATGGCTACACCTTC. Protein: CASSFQGVNGYTF.

This clonotype was detected a few times. This chain joins TRBV4-3 and TRBJ1-1; perhaps TRBD1 as D (5 bases). V lost 1 base to trimming and J lost 5 bases, with 14 bases between them. Germline V gene sequence: CDR1 LGHNA, CDR2 YSLEER. The CDR3 has 15 residues. The CDR3 protein is CASSQGGRRNTEAFF. In DNA form, the CDR3 reads TGCGCCAGCAGCCAAGGGGGCCGACGGAATACTGAAGCTTTCTTT.

This clonotype appeared a single time. The genes are TRBV6-1 and TRBJ1-3; a weak D match, TRBD1 (6 bases). V was trimmed by 0 bases and J by 2 bases, leaving 11 bases between them. The germline CDR1 and CDR2 sequences are MNHNS and SASEGT. The CDR3 is made up of 16 amino acids. In DNA, the CDR3 is TGTGCCAGCAGTGAAGCCATACAGGGACCTGGAAACACCATATATTTT. It translates to CASSEAIQGPGNTIYF.

The V call is TRBV7-6, the J call TRBJ1-3; D unclear. Germline-derived CDR1 and CDR2 are SGHVS and FNYEAQ. The CDR3 runs to 17 residues. The V end was cut by 2 bases, the J end by 2 bases, with 16 bases between. CDR3 sequence: CASSLMAETRTGNTIYF. CDR3 nucleotides: TGTGCCAGCAGCTTAATGGCGGAGACTAGAACTGGAAACACCATATATTTT. Full variable domain (outside the CDR3, taken from reference TRBV7-6 and TRBJ1-3): GAGVSQSPRYKVTKRGQDVALRCDPISGHVSLYWYRQALGQGPEFLTYFNYEAQQDKSGLPNDRFSAERPEGSISTLTIQRTEQRDSAMYRCASSLMAETRTGNTIYFGEGSWLTVV.

The rearrangement uses TRBV19 and TRBJ2-7; 8 bases fit TRBD1. Germline trimming cut 3 bases from V and 7 bases from J; bases unmatched to any gene: 14. The germline V gene has CDR1 LNHDA and CDR2 SQIVND (reference sequence). The CDR3 is 16 residues long. This CDR3 is CASSMGPGQGSGEQYF. As DNA, the CDR3 is TGTGCCAGTAGTATGGGGCCCGGACAGGGTTCGGGTGAGCAGTACTTC.

The gene calls are TRBV10-3 and TRBJ2-3; 7 nucleotides line up with TRBD2. CDR3 size: 17 residues. The J segment lost 2 bases and the V segment lost 4 bases, leaving 12 bases of the junction unmatched. The germline V gene has CDR1 ENHRY and CDR2 SYGVKD. The CDR3 DNA reads TGTGCCATCAGTGGCCGAGGGCTAGCGGATACCACAGATACGCAGTATTTT. Translating it yields CAISGRGLADTTDTQYF.

This clonotype was counted between two and nine times. The V call is TRBV28, the J call TRBJ2-7, with TRBD2 as a possible D gene (5 bases). V shed 8 bases and J shed 3 bases, with 17 bases lying between them. The CDR3 is 14 residues long. CDR1 MDHEN and CDR2 SYDVKM come from the germline V gene. The CDR3 loop reads CASYPFSASYEQYF. The DNA for the CDR3 is TGTGCCAGCTATCCGTTTAGCGCTAGCTACGAGCAGTACTTC.

The genes are TRBV6-1 and TRBJ2-7, with 7 bases identical to TRBD1. V was clipped by 8 bases and J by 3 bases; unmatched bases: 13. In germline, CDR1 is MNHNS, CDR2 SASEGT. The CDR3 is 15 amino acids. The CDR3 region is CASGPLTGTFYEQYF. The CDR3 nucleotides read TGTGCCAGCGGCCCCCTGACAGGGACATTCTACGAGCAGTACTTC.

This clonotype has just a few counts. The V call is TRBV6-5, the J call TRBJ1-2; 10 bases line up with TRBD1. This CDR3 is 17 amino acids long. Germline V gene lookup returns CDR1 MNHEY and CDR2 SVGAGI. The J segment lost 4 bases and the V segment lost 2 bases, leaving 10 bases of the junction unmatched. CDR3 DNA sequence: TGTGCCAGCAGTTACCGCTTGACAGGGGGCGGGGTCTATGGCTACACCTTC. Amino acid sequence: CASSYRLTGGGVYGYTF.

The rearrangement uses TRBV20-1 and TRBJ2-7; D remains ambiguous. CDR3 size: 12 residues. Germline CDR1 is DFQATT and CDR2 is SNEGSKA (reference sequence). Between the trimmed V and J ends, which lost 6 bases and 5 bases, there was a span of 14 bases. CDR3 residues: CSANIGRHEQYF. Here the CDR3 DNA reads TGCAGTGCGAACATTGGTCGCCACGAGCAGTACTTC.

This clonotype was observed a handful of times. The rearrangement joins TRBV20-1 to TRBJ1-2; 7 nucleotides agree with TRBD1. With 2 bases clipped from V and 6 bases from J, the junction kept 21 bases outside the gene matches. This CDR3 spans 18 amino acids. Germline assignment: CDR1 DFQATT and CDR2 SNEGSKA (reference sequence). The CDR3 DNA is TGCAGTGCTAGACTTCGACGGGGCCCGAGCCTCCAGGGGGATGGCTACACCTTC. It yields the protein CSARLRRGPSLQGDGYTF.

The rearrangement joins TRBV20-1 to TRBJ2-4; D call uncertain. Per the germline V gene, CDR1 is DFQATT and CDR2 is SNEGSKA (reference sequence). The CDR3 has 14 amino acids. V shed 3 bases and J shed 0 bases, with 9 bases lying between them. The CDR3 is CSASTLLAKNIQYF. DNA of the CDR3: TGCAGTGCTAGCACATTGCTAGCCAAAAACATTCAGTACTTC.

This clonotype was counted a few times. The chain links TRBV11-2 to TRBJ2-5, with TRBD1 matching over 7 bases. Looked up from germline, CDR1 is SGHAT and CDR2 is FQNNGV. The junction had 8 bases not matched to a gene; V was cut back by 3 bases and J by 4 bases. This CDR3 is built from 15 residues. The CDR3 spells CASSFGQGVPETQYF. The CDR3 nucleotides are TGTGCCAGCAGCTTTGGGCAGGGGGTCCCAGAGACCCAGTACTTC. Looking up the rest from reference TRBV11-2 and TRBJ2-5 gives the full variable domain: EAGVAQSPRYKIIEKRQSVAFWCNPISGHATLYWYQQILGQGPKLLIQFQNNGVVDDSQLPKDRFSAERLKGVDSTLKIQPAKLEDSAVYLCASSFGQGVPETQYFGPGTRLLVL.

This clonotype has only a few counts. The chain combines TRBV20-1 with TRBJ2-1; a possible D gene is TRBD1 (6 bases). Germline V gene data show CDR1 as DFQATT and CDR2 as SNEGSKA (reference sequence). This CDR3 is built from 14 residues. Here the CDR3 reads CAGTRGFVGDEQFF. The CDR3 region has the DNA TGCGCCGGGACAAGGGGCTTTGTGGGGGATGAGCAGTTCTTC.

The J gene is TRBJ2-7, the V gene TRBV6-5, with TRBD2 matching 7 bases. Germline CDR1 is MNHEY and CDR2 is SVGAGI. The CDR3 length is 15 residues. V lost 2 bases to trimming and J lost 0 bases; unmatched junction nucleotides: 4. DNA of the CDR3: TGTGCCAGCAGTTACAGGTGGGACTACTCCTACGAGCAGTACTTC. Amino acids: CASSYRWDYSYEQYF.

The V gene is TRBV28, the J gene TRBJ1-2; the D is unclear. The V gene's germline CDR1 is MDHEN and CDR2 SYDVKM. V was trimmed by 3 bases and J by 5 bases, leaving 13 bases between them. The CDR3 consists of 14 residues. CDR3 sequence reads: CASSFTPPQYGYTF. CDR3 nucleotide sequence: TGTGCCAGCAGTTTTACCCCCCCGCAATATGGCTACACCTTC.

This sequence joins TRBV20-1 and TRBJ2-4; no firm D call. CDR1 is DFQATT and CDR2 is SNEGSKA in the germline V gene (reference sequence). V gave up 7 bases and J gave up 8 bases, with 15 bases separating them. This CDR3 is 12 amino acids long. CDR3 sequence reads: CSGAEYTYIQYF. The CDR3 DNA follows: TGCAGTGGAGCCGAATATACTTACATTCAGTACTTC.

This chain uses TRBV7-2 with TRBJ2-2; TRBD2 matches at 13 bases. Germline CDR1 is SGHTA and CDR2 is FQGNSA. The length of the CDR3 is 19 residues. V was clipped by 0 bases and J by 3 bases; unmatched bases: 7. The CDR3 DNA reads as TGTGCCAGCAGCTTAGCGCGACTAGCGGGAGGTCGCGACACCGGGGAGCTGTTTTTT. Translation: CASSLARLAGGRDTGELFF.

The rearrangement links TRBV5-1 to TRBJ2-6; possibly TRBD2 for D (6 bases). Germline assignment: CDR1 SGHRS and CDR2 YFSETQ. Deletions cut 1 base from V and 0 bases from J, with 11 bases between. The CDR3 runs to 17 residues. The CDR3 DNA follows: TGCGCCAGCAGCTTGCAGGCGGGGACCTCTGGGGCCAACGTCCTGACTTTC. Translation: CASSLQAGTSGANVLTF.

This clonotype has more than one count but fewer than ten. The gene calls are TRBV7-9 and TRBJ1-2, with D maybe TRBD1 (5 bases). Trimming took off 4 bases at V and 3 bases at J, with 6 bases between the two ends. The germline V gene has CDR1 SEHNR and CDR2 FQNEAQ (reference sequence). The CDR3 consists of 12 residues. This chain's CDR3 is CASSSRDYGYTF. CDR3 DNA sequence: TGTGCCAGCAGCTCCAGGGACTATGGCTACACCTTC. The whole variable domain, remainder taken from reference TRBV7-9 and TRBJ1-2, is DTGVSQNPRHKITKRGQNVTFRCDPISEHNRLYWYRQTLGQGPEFLTYFQNEAQLEKSRLLSDRFSAERPKGSFSTLEIQRTEQGDSAMYLCASSSRDYGYTFGSGTRLTVV.

This chain uses TRBV19 with TRBJ1-5, with D unclear. The germline V gene has CDR1 LNHDA and CDR2 SQIVND (reference sequence). This CDR3 comprises 13 residues. Trimming took 7 bases from V and 0 from J, leaving 7 bases between them. The CDR3 sequence: CASNDYSNQPQHF. Here the CDR3 DNA reads TGTGCCAGTAATGACTATAGCAATCAGCCCCAGCATTTT.

The V gene is TRBV30, the J gene TRBJ1-1; TRBD1 agrees at 9 bases. V gave up 0 bases and J gave up 7 bases; unmatched junction bases: 3. Germline-derived CDR1 and CDR2 are GTSNPN and SVGIG (reference sequence). The CDR3 is 13 residues long. The CDR3 coding sequence is TGTGCCTGGAGTGTTCAGGGACAGGGTGAAGCTTTCTTT. This codes for CAWSVQGQGEAFF. Full variable domain (remainder filled in from reference TRBV30 and TRBJ1-1): SQTIHQWPATLVQPVGSPLSLECTVEGTSNPNLYWYRQAAGRGLQLLFYSVGIGQISSEVPQNLSASRPQDRQFILSSKKLLLSDSGFYLCAWSVQGQGEAFFGQGTRLTVV.

The chain links TRBV7-6 to TRBJ2-5, with 13 bases fitting TRBD2. J was trimmed by 6 bases and V by 1 base; bases with no gene match: 8. The CDR3 is 17 amino acids. The V gene's germline CDR1 is SGHVS and CDR2 FNYEAQ. The CDR3, as DNA: TGTGCCAGCAGCTTAGGGGCAGGACTAGCGGGAGAACAGACCCAGTACTTC. This codes for CASSLGAGLAGEQTQYF.

This clonotype was seen a handful of times. Here the CDR3 DNA reads TGTGCCATCAGCGATGGGACCAAATACGAGCAGTACTTC. Translation: CAISDGTKYEQYF. This chain connects TRBV10-3 to TRBJ2-7; tentatively, D is TRBD1 or TRBD2 (5 bases each). V was shortened by 6 bases and J by 4 bases, with 13 bases between the two germline ends. CDR3 length equals 13 residues. Germline values: CDR1 ENHRY, CDR2 SYGVKD.

The V and J genes are TRBV12-3 or TRBV12-4 and TRBJ1-2, with a weak D call TRBD1 (5 bases). The CDR3 is made up of 13 amino acids. V lost 8 bases, J lost 5 bases, and 15 bases lay in between. DNA for the CDR3: TGTGCCAGCGGGGCCAGGCGGTTGTATGGCTACACCTTC. Protein: CASGARRLYGYTF.

This clonotype was picked up a small number of times. V gene TRBV20-1 combines with J gene TRBJ2-3; 9 bases line up with TRBD1. CDR3 length equals 15 residues. The germline gives CDR1 DFQATT, CDR2 SNEGSKA (reference sequence). After removal of 5 bases from V and 2 bases from J, the junction contained 8 bases not matched to a gene. In nucleotides, the CDR3 is TGCAGTGCTTCTCCTGGGACAGGGAACACAGATACGCAGTATTTT. It yields the protein CSASPGTGNTDTQYF.

In this sample, this clonotype turned up a few times. This chain uses TRBV6-4 with TRBJ2-3; 10 positions match TRBD2. V lost 6 bases and J lost 1; bases outside the gene matches: 4. There are 15 residues in the CDR3. CDR1 is MRHNA, CDR2 SNTAGT, per germline. CDR3 nucleotide sequence: TGTGCCAGCAGCGCTGGGACTAGCGGCACAGATACGCAGTATTTT. Translated: CASSAGTSGTDTQYF.